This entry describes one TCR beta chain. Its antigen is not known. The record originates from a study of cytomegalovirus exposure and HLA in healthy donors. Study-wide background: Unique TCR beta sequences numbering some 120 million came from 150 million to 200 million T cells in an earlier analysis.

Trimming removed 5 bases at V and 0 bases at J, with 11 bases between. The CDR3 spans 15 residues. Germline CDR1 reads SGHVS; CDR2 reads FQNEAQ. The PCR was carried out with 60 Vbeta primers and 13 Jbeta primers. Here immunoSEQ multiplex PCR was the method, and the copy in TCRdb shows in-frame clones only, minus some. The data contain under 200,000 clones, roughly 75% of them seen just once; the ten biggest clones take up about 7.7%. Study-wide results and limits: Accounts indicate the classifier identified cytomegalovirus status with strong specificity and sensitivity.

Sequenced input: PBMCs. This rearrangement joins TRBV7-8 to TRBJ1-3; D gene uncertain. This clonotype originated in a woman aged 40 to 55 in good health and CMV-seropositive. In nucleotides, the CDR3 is TGTGCCAGCAGCGCAACGGGAGCCTCTGGAAACACCATATATTTT. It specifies CASSATGASGNTIYF.